The clone carrying this T cell receptor beta chain was detected a few times. Its antigen is undetermined. Germline assignment: CDR1 MDHEN and CDR2 SYDVKM. Deletions cut 7 bases from V and 4 bases from J, with 14 bases between. CDR3 size: 14 residues. This specimen belongs to a study of cytomegalovirus exposure and HLA in healthy donors. Points from the study as a whole: A link between a missense DCLRE1C variant and TCR beta V- and J-gene trimming emerged from a later analysis. Approximately 160 TCR beta chains were listed as cytomegalovirus-associated.

This PCR relied on a set of 60 Vbeta primers and 13 Jbeta primers. Profiled with immunoSEQ multiplex PCR; TCRdb holds only in-frame clones, not every one. Found here are about 92,000 clones, approximately 84% of them singletons; the top ten hold about 1.2%. The chain has TRBV28 and TRBJ1-5; D call uncertain. The receptor was isolated from a girl aged 2 to 9 in good health and CMV-seropositive. The sequenced sample consisted of PBMCs. This chain's CDR3 is CASTEMGGNQPQHF. The CDR3 region has the DNA TGTGCCAGCACAGAGATGGGAGGAAATCAGCCCCAGCATTTT.